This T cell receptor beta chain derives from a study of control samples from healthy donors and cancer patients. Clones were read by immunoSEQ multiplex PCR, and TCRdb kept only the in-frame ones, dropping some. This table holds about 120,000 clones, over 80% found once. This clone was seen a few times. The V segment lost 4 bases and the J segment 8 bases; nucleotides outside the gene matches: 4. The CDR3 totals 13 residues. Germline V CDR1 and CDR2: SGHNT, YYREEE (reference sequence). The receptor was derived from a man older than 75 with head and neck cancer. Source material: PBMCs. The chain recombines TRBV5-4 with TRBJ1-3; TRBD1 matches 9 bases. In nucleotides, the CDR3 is TGTGCCAGCAGCCAGACAGGGGGGGACACCATATATTTT. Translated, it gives CASSQTGGDTIYF.